The present T cell receptor (beta chain) was sequenced within a study of T cells expressing NK-cell markers. Study observations and caveats: HCMV specificity of the expanded NKG2C+ T cell clones was not established.

The germline V gene has CDR1 SGHVS and CDR2 FQNEAQ. The CDR3 spans 16 residues. UMIs accompanied the 5'RACE template switching by which TCR beta cDNA was made. Each CDR3 protein gets one entry in TCRdb, which reprocessed the 5' RACE reads and gives no DNA. The sample has around 380,000 distinct CDR3 sequences, and its top ten clones hold about 10%. About this clonotype: The antigen remains unidentified.

The clonotype comes from a woman between 45 and 60 years old in good health. The rearrangement uses TRBV7-8 and TRBJ2-7; there is no DNA to check the TCRdb D call of TRBD2. The sequencing input was blood T cells: a sorted CD56 or NKG2C T cell subset, CD4+ or CD8+ T cells, or bulk PBMC T cells (not recorded which). The CDR3: CASSLGRLVGRDEQYF.